This T cell receptor (beta chain) originates from a study of blood T cell repertoires in COVID-19. This CDR3 contains 12 residues. The germline gives CDR1 SEHNR, CDR2 FQNEAQ (reference sequence). V lost 6 bases and J lost 9, with 14 bases in between. Clones were sequenced by immunoSEQ multiplex PCR, and TCRdb holds only the in-frame ones, with some missing. The table has 110,000 to 150,000 clones, nearly 85% seen once. The source of this sequence is a human donor in a cohort sampled during active COVID-19. V is TRBV7-9 and J is TRBJ1-1; possibly TRBD1 for D (6 bases). Specimen: peripheral blood. The CDR3 spells CASSTTGPKAFF. The CDR3, as DNA: TGTGCCAGCAGTACCACAGGGCCCAAAGCTTTCTTT.